These 4 T cell receptor beta chains share one sample of origin, sequenced in a study of fetal regulatory T cell absence and autoimmunity. Using immunoSEQ multiplex PCR, the repertoire was profiled, and TCRdb retains in-frame clones only, with some absent. The table has about 46,000 clones, around 85% seen once. Specimen: cord blood. These receptors were obtained from a newborn boy with IPEX syndrome.

The chain carries TRBV27 and TRBJ1-1; no clear D gene. Germline CDR1 MNHEY, CDR2 SMNVEV (reference sequence). The CDR3 is 14 amino acids. With 5 bases removed from V and 4 bases from J, the gap between germline ends came to 14 bases. This CDR3 is CASSPFPASTEAFF. The CDR3 nucleotides are TGTGCCAGCAGTCCTTTCCCGGCAAGCACTGAAGCTTTCTTT.

V and J are TRBV14 and TRBJ2-1, with 11 nucleotides matching TRBD2. Germline CDR1 and CDR2: SGHDN and FVKESK. The trim removed 5 bases at V and 6 bases at J, leaving 3 bases unmatched. There are 14 residues in the CDR3. The CDR3 here is CASSFSGGANEQFF. DNA for the CDR3: TGTGCCAGCAGCTTTAGCGGGGGGGCCAATGAGCAGTTCTTC.

Turning to this clone: As the CDR3 is not closed by the conserved phenylalanine or tryptophan, this likely results from a read error. It is unclear where the CDR3 begins or ends on the DNA, so no DNA is shown, and the CDR3 is as TCRdb lists it. This sequence joins TRBV6-1 and TRBJ1-5. The CDR3 region is 8 residues in length, termini included. Germline values: CDR1 MNHNS, CDR2 SASEGT. The CDR3 reads CASSLRNN.

The table lists this clone with a few counts. V usage is TRBV11-2 and J usage is TRBJ1-1; TRBD1 agrees at 7 bases. The germline CDR1 and CDR2 sequences are SGHAT and FQNNGV. The CDR3 has 11 amino acids. V shed 8 bases and J 8 bases; nucleotides not matched to a gene: 5. The CDR3 here is CASVGQDEAFF. The CDR3 DNA reads as TGTGCCAGCGTAGGACAGGACGAAGCTTTCTTT. Full variable domain (outside the CDR3, taken from reference TRBV11-2 and TRBJ1-1): EAGVAQSPRYKIIEKRQSVAFWCNPISGHATLYWYQQILGQGPKLLIQFQNNGVVDDSQLPKDRFSAERLKGVDSTLKIQPAKLEDSAVYLCASVGQDEAFFGQGTRLTVV.